The clone carrying this T cell receptor (beta chain) was seen more than once but under ten times. Its cognate antigen is unknown. V was pared by 6 bases and J by 8 bases, with 20 bases between. The CDR3 runs 15 residues. Germline lookup yields CDR1 MNHNS and CDR2 SASEGT. In nominal health when sampled, donors likely had unrecorded immune exposures nonetheless. The PCR was carried out with 60 Vbeta primers and 13 Jbeta primers. Clones were sequenced by immunoSEQ multiplex PCR, and TCRdb holds only the in-frame ones, with some missing. The sample has around 120,000 clones; around a tenth are singletons. This entry comes from a study of cytomegalovirus exposure and HLA in healthy donors. Study conclusions and caveats: A later analysis reportedly found fewer N-insertions in an Asian-associated ancestry cluster than the roughly 670-donor mean. Later work associated over 15,000 TCR beta sequences with HLA alleles at 0.05 false discovery rate. Later analysis associated a missense DCLRE1C variant with TCR beta V- and J-gene trimming.

The sequence came from a man aged 30 to 45 in good health and CMV-seronegative. The rearrangement joins TRBV6-1 to TRBJ2-1, with D maybe TRBD2 (6 bases). Sequencing was done on a sample of PBMCs. The CDR3: CASRGKRRAADEQFF. DNA for the CDR3: TGTGCCAGCAGGGGTAAGAGGAGGGCGGCTGATGAGCAGTTCTTC.